This T cell receptor (beta chain) comes out of a study of OX40 agonist ivuxolimab in advanced cancers. Excluded were patients having autoimmune disease history or systemic immunosuppression. This clone has just one count. Repertoires were generated with immunoSEQ multiplex PCR, while TCRdb's copy carries only in-frame clones and drops some. Here the sample spans about 61,000 clones, approximately 90% being singletons. The sequence derives from an adult with an advanced solid tumor such as melanoma, head and neck, liver or kidney cancer. Sequenced material: CD4+ or CD8+ T cells sorted from blood, taken in a trial of the OX40 agonist ivuxolimab.

The CDR3 nucleotides read TGTGCCTGGAAGAAAGCGGGAGTCACAGATACGCAGTATTTT. This translates into CAWKKAGVTDTQYF. The chain carries TRBV30 and TRBJ2-3; 8 nucleotides match TRBD2. Germline loops: CDR1 GTSNPN, CDR2 SVGIG (reference sequence). The CDR3 length is 14 residues. The ends lost 4 bases at V and 2 bases at J; junction bases unmatched: 5.